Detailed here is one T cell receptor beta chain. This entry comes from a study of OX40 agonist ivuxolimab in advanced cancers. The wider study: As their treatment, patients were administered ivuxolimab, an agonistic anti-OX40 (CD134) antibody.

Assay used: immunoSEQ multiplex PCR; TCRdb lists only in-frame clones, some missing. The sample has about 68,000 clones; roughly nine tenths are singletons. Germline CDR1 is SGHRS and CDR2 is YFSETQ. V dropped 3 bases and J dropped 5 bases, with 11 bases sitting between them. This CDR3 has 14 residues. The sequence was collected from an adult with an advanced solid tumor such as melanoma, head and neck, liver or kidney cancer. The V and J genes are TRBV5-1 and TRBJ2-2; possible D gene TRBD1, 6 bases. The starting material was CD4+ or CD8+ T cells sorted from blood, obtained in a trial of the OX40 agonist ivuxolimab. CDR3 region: CASSWDDRTGELFF. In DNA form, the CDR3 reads TGCGCCAGCAGCTGGGACGACAGGACCGGGGAGCTGTTTTTT. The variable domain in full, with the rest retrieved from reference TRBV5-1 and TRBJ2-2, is KAGVTQTPRYLIKTRGQQVTLSCSPISGHRSVSWYQQTPGQGLQFLFEYFSETQRNKGNFPGRFSGRQFSNSRSEMNVSTLELGDSALYLCASSWDDRTGELFFGEGSRLTVL.